The 10 T cell receptor beta chains presented below share a single source sample, sequenced in a study of regulatory T cells in long-lasting Graves disease. iRepertoire HTBI primers and Arm-PCR of CDR3 regions built TCR beta libraries. TCRdb reprocessed the multiplex PCR reads via MiXCR and lists one record per CDR3 protein. This sample carries hundreds of thousands of distinct CDR3 sequences, less than 15% of them seen once, and the ten largest clones take 8.5% to 10%. Time point meaning: newly diagnosed GD, antithyroid drugs for less than 3 months. Making the TCR library involved RNA that had been extracted from PBMCs. These same records also appear under a second study, on T cells in Graves' hyperthyroidism and ophthalmopathy.

The input for sequencing was peripheral blood mononuclear cells (PBMCs), taken at new diagnosis, from a patient treated with antithyroid drugs. These receptor sequences come from a man younger than 40 with Graves disease.

This clonotype was counted many times. The chain joins TRBV11-1 to TRBJ2-1, with 9 bases that match TRBD2. The germline V gene has CDR1 SGHAT and CDR2 FQDESV (reference sequence). The junction had 6 bases not matched to a gene; V was cut back by 5 bases and J by 4 bases. CDR3 size: 15 residues. CDR3 DNA: TGTGCCAGCAGCCGCGCTAGCGGGGCTTACAATGAGCAGTTCTTC. Amino acids: CASSRASGAYNEQFF. Based on the CDR3 plus reference TRBV11-1 and TRBJ2-1, the full variable domain is EAEVAQSPRYKITEKSQAVAFWCDPISGHATLYWYRQILGQGPELLVQFQDESVVDDSQLPKDRFSAERLKGVDSTLKIQPAELGDSAMYLCASSRASGAYNEQFFGPGTRLTVL.

The chain joins TRBV5-1 to TRBJ1-4, with a possible D match to TRBD1 (5 bases). V was shortened by 3 bases and J by 6 bases, with 9 bases between the two germline ends. CDR1 and CDR2 (germline): SGHRS, YFSETQ. The CDR3 has 13 amino acids. The DNA of the CDR3 is TGCGCCAGCAGCTACGGGACTGATGAAAAACTGTTTTTT. The encoded protein is CASSYGTDEKLFF.

The chain couples TRBV15 to TRBJ2-1, with D maybe TRBD2 (8 bases). The CDR3 covers 17 residues. Trimming left V 0 bases short and J 8 bases short, with 20 bases between. CDR1 and CDR2 from the germline V gene are LNHNV and YYDKDF (reference sequence). The CDR3 reads CATSREGTAGVNDEQFF. DNA of the CDR3: TGTGCCACCAGCAGAGAAGGGACAGCGGGAGTGAACGATGAGCAGTTCTTC.

This clonotype was counted only a few times. The rearrangement uses TRBV27 and TRBJ2-3; the D call may be TRBD1 or TRBD2 (5 bases each). This CDR3 has 19 amino acids. V was clipped by 6 bases and J by 3 bases, with 28 bases between them. Looked up from germline, CDR1 is MNHEY and CDR2 is SMNVEV (reference sequence). CDR3 sequence reads: CASSNPPDRLLRGTDTQYF. The CDR3 nucleotides are TGTGCCAGCAGCAATCCCCCCGACAGACTTCTGCGAGGGACAGATACGCAGTATTTT.

This clonotype occurred many times. The chain carries TRBV24-1 and TRBJ1-2; D possibly corresponds to TRBD1 (6 bases). Trimming stripped 5 bases from V and 4 bases from J, with 10 bases between. The germline CDR1 and CDR2 sequences are KGHDR and SFDVKD. CDR3 length: 13 amino acids. The CDR3 is CATSGQDRYGYTF. The CDR3 region has the DNA TGTGCCACCAGTGGACAGGACCGCTATGGCTACACCTTC.

This clonotype has ten or more counts. The chain recombines TRBV5-4 with TRBJ2-1, with TRBD2 matching over 8 bases. Germline lookup yields CDR1 SGHNT and CDR2 YYREEE (reference sequence). With V trimmed by 4 bases and J by 6 bases, 9 bases remained unmatched. The CDR3 is 15 amino acids. Written as DNA, the CDR3 is TGTGCCAGCAGCCAGAGCGGGAGTAAGAGCAATGAGCAGTTCTTC. Encoded protein: CASSQSGSKSNEQFF.

This clonotype was detected many times. CDR3 residues: CASGSVATADTQYF. CDR3 DNA: TGTGCTAGTGGTTCGGTAGCGACTGCAGATACGCAGTATTTT. V gene TRBV12-5 combines with J gene TRBJ2-3; tentative D call: TRBD2 (5 bases). Trimming removed 4 bases from V and 4 bases from J, with 12 bases in between. Germline-derived CDR1 and CDR2 are LGHNT and FRNRAP. The CDR3 runs to 14 residues.

This clonotype showed up just a few times. This sequence may be a read error, since a much larger clone differs from it by one base. The chain is built from TRBV2 and TRBJ1-5, with D possibly TRBD1 on 5 matching bases. Germline V gives CDR1 SNHLY, CDR2 FYNNEI. This CDR3 spans 15 amino acids. This CDR3 reads CAGSDPGWSNQPQHF. The CDR3 DNA follows: TGTGCCGGCAGTGATCCAGGGTGGAGCAATCAGCCCCAGCATTTT.

This clonotype was counted ten times or more. The genes are TRBV24-1 and TRBJ2-2, with 9 bases identical to TRBD1. The CDR3 contains 15 residues. Per the germline V gene, CDR1 is KGHDR and CDR2 is SFDVKD. The V gene end was trimmed by 5 bases and the J gene end by 5 bases; junction bases not matched to a gene: 5. The CDR3 is CATSGYRGRTGELFF. CDR3 coding DNA: TGTGCCACCAGTGGTTACAGGGGGCGGACCGGGGAGCTGTTTTTT.

This clonotype was observed many times. The rearrangement joins TRBV6-1 to TRBJ2-7; TRBD1 matches at 9 bases. Germline-derived CDR1 and CDR2 are MNHNS and SASEGT. V was clipped by 8 bases and J by 5 bases; unmatched bases: 13. The length of the CDR3 is 15 residues. The DNA of the CDR3 is TGTGCCAGCTATAGCTCCGGGACAGGGAGCAACGAGCAGTACTTC. Translated: CASYSSGTGSNEQYF.